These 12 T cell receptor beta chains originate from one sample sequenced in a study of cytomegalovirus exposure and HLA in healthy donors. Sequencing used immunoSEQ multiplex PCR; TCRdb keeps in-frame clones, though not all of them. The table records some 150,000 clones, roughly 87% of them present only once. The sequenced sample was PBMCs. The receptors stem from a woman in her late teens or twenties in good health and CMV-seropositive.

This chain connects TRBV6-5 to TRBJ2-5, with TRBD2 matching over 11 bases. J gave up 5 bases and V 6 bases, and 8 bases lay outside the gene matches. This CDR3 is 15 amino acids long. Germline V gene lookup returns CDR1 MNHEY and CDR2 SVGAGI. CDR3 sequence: CASRTELAGVETQYF. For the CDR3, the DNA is TGTGCCAGCAGGACCGAACTAGCGGGGGTTGAGACCCAGTACTTC.

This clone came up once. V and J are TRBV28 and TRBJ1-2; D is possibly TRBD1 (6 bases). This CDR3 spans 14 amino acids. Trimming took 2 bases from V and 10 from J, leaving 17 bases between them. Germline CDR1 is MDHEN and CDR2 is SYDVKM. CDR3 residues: CASSLPGGRTYYTF. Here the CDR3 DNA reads TGTGCCAGCAGTTTACCGGGGGGCAGAACGTACTACACCTTC.

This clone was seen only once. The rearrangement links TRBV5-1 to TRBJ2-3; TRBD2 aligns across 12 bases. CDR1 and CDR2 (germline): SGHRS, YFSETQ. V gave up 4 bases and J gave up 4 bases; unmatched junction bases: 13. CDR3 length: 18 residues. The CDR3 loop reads CASSRQVASGGASDTQYF. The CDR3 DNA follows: TGCGCCAGCAGCCGACAGGTGGCTAGCGGGGGGGCATCAGATACGCAGTATTTT.

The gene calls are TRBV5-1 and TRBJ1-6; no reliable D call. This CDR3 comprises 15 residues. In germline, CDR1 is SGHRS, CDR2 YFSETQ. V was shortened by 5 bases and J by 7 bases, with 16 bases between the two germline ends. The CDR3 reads CASSTDGSRNSPLHF. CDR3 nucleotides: TGCGCCAGCAGTACTGACGGGTCGCGAAATTCACCCCTCCACTTT.

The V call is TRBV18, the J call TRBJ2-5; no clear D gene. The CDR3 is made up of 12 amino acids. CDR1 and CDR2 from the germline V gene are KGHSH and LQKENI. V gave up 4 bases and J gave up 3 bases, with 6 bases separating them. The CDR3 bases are TGTGCCAGCTCACAATTCGAAGAGACCCAGTACTTC. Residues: CASSQFEETQYF. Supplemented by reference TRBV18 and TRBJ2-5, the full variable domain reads NAGVMQNPRHLVRRRGQEARLRCSPMKGHSHVYWYRQLPEEGLKFMVYLQKENIIDESGMPKERFSAEFPKEGPSILRIQQVVRGDSAAYFCASSQFEETQYFGPGTRLLVL.

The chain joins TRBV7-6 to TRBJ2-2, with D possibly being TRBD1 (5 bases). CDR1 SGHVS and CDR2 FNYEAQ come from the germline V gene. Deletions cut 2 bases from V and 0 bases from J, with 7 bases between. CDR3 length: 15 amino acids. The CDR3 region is CASSLSRANTGELFF. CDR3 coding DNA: TGTGCCAGCAGCTTAAGCAGGGCGAACACCGGGGAGCTGTTTTTT.

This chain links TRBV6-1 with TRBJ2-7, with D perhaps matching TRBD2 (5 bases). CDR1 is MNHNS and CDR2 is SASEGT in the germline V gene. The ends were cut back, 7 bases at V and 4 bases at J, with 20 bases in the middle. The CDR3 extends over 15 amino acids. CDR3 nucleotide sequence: TGTGCCAGCACGGCGGACGGACTTCTTTCGTACGAGCAGTACTTC. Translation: CASTADGLLSYEQYF.

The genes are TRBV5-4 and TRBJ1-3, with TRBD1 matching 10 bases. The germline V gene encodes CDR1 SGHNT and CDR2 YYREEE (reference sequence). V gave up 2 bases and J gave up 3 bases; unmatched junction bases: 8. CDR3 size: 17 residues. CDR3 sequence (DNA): TGTGCCAGCAGCTTTAGGACGGGACAGGGGAGTGGAAACACCATATATTTT. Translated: CASSFRTGQGSGNTIYF.

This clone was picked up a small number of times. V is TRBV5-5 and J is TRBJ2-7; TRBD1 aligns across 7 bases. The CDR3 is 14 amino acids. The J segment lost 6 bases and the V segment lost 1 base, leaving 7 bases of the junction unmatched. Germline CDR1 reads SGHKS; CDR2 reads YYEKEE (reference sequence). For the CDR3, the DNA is TGTGCCAGCAGCTTGTATGCGGCAGGGGGCGAGCAGTACTTC. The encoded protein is CASSLYAAGGEQYF.

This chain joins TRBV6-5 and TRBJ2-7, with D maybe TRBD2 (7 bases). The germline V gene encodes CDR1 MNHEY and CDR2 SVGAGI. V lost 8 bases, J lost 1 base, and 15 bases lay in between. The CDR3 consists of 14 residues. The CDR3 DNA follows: TGTGCCAGCGGGAGGGGGACGGCATCCTACGAGCAGTACTTC. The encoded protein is CASGRGTASYEQYF.

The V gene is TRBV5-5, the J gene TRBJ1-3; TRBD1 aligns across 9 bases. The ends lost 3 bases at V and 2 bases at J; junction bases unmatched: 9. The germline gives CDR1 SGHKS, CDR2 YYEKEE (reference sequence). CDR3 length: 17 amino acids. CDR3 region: CASSSTARQGAGNTIYF. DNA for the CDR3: TGTGCCAGCAGCTCGACGGCGAGACAGGGGGCTGGAAACACCATATATTTT.

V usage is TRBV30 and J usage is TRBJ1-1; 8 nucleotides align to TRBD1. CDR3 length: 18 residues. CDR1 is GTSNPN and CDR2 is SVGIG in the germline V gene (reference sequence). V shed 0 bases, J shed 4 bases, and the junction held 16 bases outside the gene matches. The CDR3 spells CAWSVPGRGRSTGTEAFF. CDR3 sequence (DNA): TGTGCCTGGAGTGTACCGGGCAGGGGGCGGTCCACGGGCACTGAAGCTTTCTTT.